This T cell receptor (beta chain) was captured by sequencing in a study of radiotherapy plus CTLA-4 blockade in lung cancer. The wider study: Patients showed objective responses in 15% to 20% of cases, and disease control was achieved by less than 35%. Whole-study results and caveats: Clones derived from tumor TCRs expanded in blood after radiotherapy plus ipilimumab. The best prediction of response reportedly came from early blood T cell clone dynamics, with interferon-beta.

Remarks on this clone: Its matching antigen is unknown.

Patients with chemo-refractory metastatic non-small-cell lung cancer received focal radiation plus CTLA-4 blockade with ipilimumab. The CDR3 is made up of 15 amino acids. Between the trimmed V and J ends, which lost 0 bases and 3 bases, there was a span of 12 bases. Per germline, CDR1 ENHRY and CDR2 SYGVKD. Libraries were prepared by immunoSEQ multiplex PCR; TCRdb keeps only in-frame clonotypes and omits some of them. The repertoire consists of some 74,000 clones, with roughly three quarters occurring once and the leading ten covering 7.1%. This sequence was found in a human donor with non-small cell lung cancer who had a complete response to radiotherapy plus ipilimumab. Sequenced here: peripheral blood, sampled from a patient treated with radiotherapy plus ipilimumab. This rearrangement joins TRBV10-3 to TRBJ2-7, with a weak D call TRBD1 (6 bases). The CDR3 DNA reads TGTGCCATCAGTGAGTCTACAGGGAAGAACTACGAGCAGTACTTC. Its translation: CAISESTGKNYEQYF.